These T cell receptor beta chains were read from a single sample in a study of CD8+CD57+ T cells in acquired aplastic anemia. TCRdb recomputed calls from the reads with MiXCR, one row per CDR3 protein. The sample lists approximately 380,000 distinct CDR3 sequences, about two thirds occurring once. Specimen: sorted CD4+, CD8+, or CD8+CD57+ T cells (not recorded which) from PBMCs. The receptors here all came from a human donor in good health, serving as a control. CDR3s include the opening cysteine and the closing phenylalanine or tryptophan. Each record gives: J gene, clone size, V gene, D gene, CDR3 protein, CDR3 DNA. The D gene is left open where the match is weak. Clone size is shown for a subset of rows, as once, few, many or a class of expanded clone.

J gene: TRBJ1-4
clone size: -
V gene: TRBV2
D gene: -
CDR3 protein: CASSLLGATNEKLLF
CDR3 DNA: TGTGCCAGCAGTCTCCTCGGGGCAACTAATGAAAAACTGCTTTTT

J gene: TRBJ2-6
clone size: -
V gene: TRBV29-1
D gene: -
CDR3 protein: CSVGVMAGVAFGANVLTF
CDR3 DNA: TGCAGCGTTGGCGTGATGGCAGGGGTCGCATTTGGGGCCAACGTCCTGACTTTC

J gene: TRBJ2-1
clone size: -
V gene: TRBV29-1
D gene: -
CDR3 protein: CSVLTSYERFF
CDR3 DNA: TGCAGCGTTTTAACTAGTTATGAGCGGTTCTTC

J gene: TRBJ1-6
clone size: -
V gene: TRBV10-1
D gene: -
CDR3 protein: CASSTGGGLPLQF
CDR3 DNA: TGCGCCAGCAGTACCGGGGGCGGTTTACCCCTGCAGTTT

J gene: TRBJ1-1
clone size: -
V gene: TRBV20-1
D gene: -
CDR3 protein: CSATERSVSEAFF
CDR3 DNA: TGCAGTGCGACAGAGAGATCCGTTTCGGAAGCTTTCTTT

J gene: TRBJ2-7
clone size: many
V gene: TRBV7-6
D gene: -
CDR3 protein: CASSTTHSGTYEQYF
CDR3 DNA: TGTGCCAGCAGCACTACTCACTCGGGTACCTACGAGCAGTACTTC

J gene: TRBJ2-7
clone size: -
V gene: TRBV20-1
D gene: -
CDR3 protein: CSARDSASVYEQYF
CDR3 DNA: TGCAGTGCTAGAGATTCCGCTAGCGTCTACGAGCAGTACTTC

J gene: TRBJ1-1
clone size: -
V gene: TRBV12-3/TRBV12-4
D gene: TRBD1
CDR3 protein: CASSFRTGNTEAFF
CDR3 DNA: TGTGCCAGCAGTTTCCGGACAGGGAACACTGAAGCTTTCTTT

J gene: TRBJ1-5
clone size: -
V gene: TRBV11-1
D gene: -
CDR3 protein: CASSSGRPGGAQHF
CDR3 DNA: TGCGCCAGCAGCTCGGGTCGCCCAGGTGGAGCCCAGCATTTT

J gene: TRBJ1-3
clone size: -
V gene: TRBV7-9
D gene: TRBD1
CDR3 protein: CASSKQGDQNTIYF
CDR3 DNA: TGTGCCAGCAGCAAACAGGGGGATCAAAACACCATATATTTT

J gene: TRBJ1-2
clone size: -
V gene: TRBV20-1
D gene: -
CDR3 protein: CSVKERGGYTF
CDR3 DNA: TGCAGCGTCAAAGAACGGGGGGGCTACACCTTC

J gene: TRBJ2-2
clone size: -
V gene: TRBV12-3/TRBV12-4
D gene: -
CDR3 protein: CASSLVAGTGELFF
CDR3 DNA: TGTGCCAGCAGTTTAGTAGCAGGGACAGGGGAGCTGTTTTTT

J gene: TRBJ2-2
clone size: -
V gene: TRBV10-2
D gene: -
CDR3 protein: CASSELAPGKTGELFF
CDR3 DNA: TGCGCCAGCAGTGAATTGGCGCCGGGGAAAACCGGGGAGCTGTTTTTT

J gene: TRBJ1-6
clone size: many
V gene: TRBV29-1
D gene: -
CDR3 protein: CSVPSPGINNSPLHF
CDR3 DNA: TGCAGCGTCCCCTCGCCGGGTATCAATAATTCACCCCTCCACTTT

J gene: TRBJ2-3
clone size: -
V gene: TRBV3-1
D gene: TRBD1
CDR3 protein: CASSQLTNVRDRGYTDTQYF
CDR3 DNA: TGTGCCAGCAGCCAGCTAACAAATGTCCGGGACAGGGGTTACACAGATACGCAGTATTTT

J gene: TRBJ2-2
clone size: -
V gene: TRBV5-1
D gene: -
CDR3 protein: CASVGGTGELFF
CDR3 DNA: TGCGCCAGCGTGGGGGGAACCGGGGAGCTGTTTTTT

J gene: TRBJ1-2
clone size: many
V gene: TRBV29-1
D gene: -
CDR3 protein: CSAYRDRDGYTF
CDR3 DNA: TGCAGCGCTTACCGGGACCGTGATGGCTACACCTTC

J gene: TRBJ2-2
clone size: many
V gene: TRBV12-3/TRBV12-4
D gene: TRBD2
CDR3 protein: CASIPGLAVINTGELFF
CDR3 DNA: TGTGCCAGCATTCCCGGACTAGCGGTAATTAACACCGGGGAGCTGTTTTTT

J gene: TRBJ1-2
clone size: -
V gene: TRBV29-1
D gene: -
CDR3 protein: CSVRNRKNYGYTF
CDR3 DNA: TGCAGCGTCCGAAACCGAAAAAACTATGGCTACACCTTC

J gene: TRBJ1-6
clone size: once
V gene: TRBV12-3/TRBV12-4
D gene: -
CDR3 protein: CASSPDSYNSPLHF
CDR3 DNA: TGTGCCAGCAGCCCGGACTCCTATAATTCACCCCTCCACTTT

J gene: TRBJ1-5
clone size: -
V gene: TRBV12-3/TRBV12-4
D gene: -
CDR3 protein: CASSRYRDQPQHF
CDR3 DNA: TGTGCCAGCAGCCGTTACAGGGATCAGCCCCAGCATTTT

J gene: TRBJ2-3
clone size: few
V gene: TRBV11-2
D gene: TRBD1
CDR3 protein: CASSETPGQRTDTQYF
CDR3 DNA: TGTGCCAGCAGTGAGACTCCGGGACAGCGCACAGATACGCAGTATTTT